A selection of T cell receptor beta chains follows, all from one sample in a study of cytotoxic CD8 clonotypes in ibrutinib-treated CLL. Libraries were prepared by immunoSEQ multiplex PCR; TCRdb keeps only in-frame clonotypes and omits some of them. The data hold about 150,000 clones, with roughly 76% observed a single time. Here the sequenced sample was PBMCs, taken after 24 months of ibrutinib treatment. These receptors were taken from a human donor with chronic lymphocytic leukemia. CDR3s include the opening cysteine and the closing phenylalanine or tryptophan. A D gene is named only where the DNA matches it firmly. Size is stated for part of the rows, as once, few or many counts, or as a class when the clone is expanded.

CDR3 | DNA | V | size | J | D
CASSSLAGVINEQYF | TGTGCCAGCAGCTCACTAGCGGGAGTTATCAACGAGCAGTACTTC | TRBV11-2 | NA | TRBJ2-7 | TRBD2
CASSGRGNNYGYTF | TGTGCCAGCAGCGGCCGGGGGAACAACTATGGCTACACCTTC | TRBV9 | NA | TRBJ1-2 | NA
CASSLFRAPSYNEQFF | TGTGCCAGCAGCTTATTCCGAGCACCCTCCTACAATGAGCAGTTCTTC | TRBV11-3 | NA | TRBJ2-1 | NA
CASSQGDWSGSGTDTQYF | TGTGCCAGCAGCCAAGGGGACTGGAGCGGGAGCGGCACAGATACGCAGTATTTT | TRBV7-9 | NA | TRBJ2-3 | TRBD2
CASSLSALNYGYTF | TGTGCCAGCAGTTTATCGGCGCTAAACTATGGCTACACCTTC | TRBV28 | NA | TRBJ1-2 | NA
CASTLGWGNQPQHF | TGTGCCAGCACCCTTGGGTGGGGCAATCAGCCCCAGCATTTT | TRBV28 | NA | TRBJ1-5 | NA
CASSQGRTGETQYF | TGTGCCAGCAGTCAGGGTCGGACAGGAGAGACCCAGTACTTC | TRBV6-6 | NA | TRBJ2-5 | TRBD1
CASSNPRDRTSTDTQYF | TGTGCCAGCAGCAACCCTAGAGACAGGACTAGCACAGATACGCAGTATTTT | TRBV21-1 | NA | TRBJ2-3 | NA
CASSLSPWREGQEDTQYF | TGTGCCAGCAGCTTGTCCCCCTGGCGGGAGGGCCAGGAAGATACGCAGTATTTT | TRBV7-3 | NA | TRBJ2-3 | TRBD2
CASSPSGLAGDTQYF | TGTGCCAGCAGCCCCTCGGGGCTAGCGGGAGATACGCAGTATTTT | TRBV28 | few | TRBJ2-3 | TRBD2
CASSLVGPSTEAFF | TGTGCCAGCAGCTTGGTAGGGCCGTCCACTGAAGCTTTCTTT | TRBV7-2 | NA | TRBJ1-1 | NA
CASSPGPNYGYTF | TGTGCCAGCAGCCCCGGGCCTAACTATGGCTACACCTTC | TRBV7-3 | NA | TRBJ1-2 | NA
CASTLRETGREQYF | TGTGCCAGCACCTTAAGGGAGACAGGGCGCGAGCAGTACTTC | TRBV28 | NA | TRBJ2-7 | TRBD1
CASSPGPGNTIYF | TGTGCCAGCAGCCCTGGACCTGGAAACACCATATATTTT | TRBV9 | NA | TRBJ1-3 | NA
CASSLGRAGVNEQFF | TGTGCTAGCAGCTTGGGTCGGGCGGGGGTGAATGAGCAGTTCTTC | TRBV7-7 | NA | TRBJ2-1 | TRBD2
CASSDPGGPRTDTQYF | TGTGCCAGCAGTGACCCGGGAGGGCCGCGCACAGATACGCAGTATTTT | TRBV6-1 | NA | TRBJ2-3 | TRBD2
CASPSKKGAGTDTQYF | TGTGCCAGTCCCTCGAAAAAAGGGGCGGGCACAGATACGCAGTATTTT | TRBV21-1 | NA | TRBJ2-3 | NA
CASSLAGQGSYEQYF | TGTGCCAGCAGTTTGGCCGGACAGGGCTCCTACGAGCAGTACTTC | TRBV28 | few | TRBJ2-7 | TRBD1
CATREGTDYGYTF | TGTGCCACCAGGGAGGGTACGGACTATGGCTACACCTTC | TRBV28 | NA | TRBJ1-2 | NA
CASSETAYEQYF | TGTGCCAGCAGTGAGACGGCTTACGAGCAGTACTTC | TRBV28 | NA | TRBJ2-7 | NA
CASSLGQSYGYTF | TGCGCCAGCAGCCTGGGACAGTCCTATGGCTACACCTTC | TRBV5-1 | NA | TRBJ1-2 | TRBD1
CASSPSLGGQDEQFF | TGTGCCAGCTCACCCTCTTTGGGGGGTCAGGATGAGCAGTTCTTC | TRBV18 | NA | TRBJ2-1 | NA
CASGQVAPTGASEKLFF | TGTGCCAGCGGGCAGGTAGCCCCCACAGGGGCCAGTGAAAAACTGTTTTTT | TRBV2 | NA | TRBJ1-4 | TRBD1
CASSLGGDWANTEAFF | TGTGCCAGCAGCTTAGGAGGGGACTGGGCGAACACTGAAGCTTTCTTT | TRBV13 | NA | TRBJ1-1 | NA
CASSTGSSGNTIYF | TGTGCCAGCAGTACGGGGTCCTCTGGAAACACCATATATTTT | TRBV6-5 | NA | TRBJ1-3 | NA
CAWKGADYGYTF | TGTGCCTGGAAGGGGGCAGACTATGGCTACACCTTC | TRBV30 | NA | TRBJ1-2 | TRBD1
CASSLRQGTVQPQHF | TGTGCCAGCAGCTTGCGACAGGGGACAGTCCAGCCCCAGCATTTT | TRBV7-2 | NA | TRBJ1-5 | TRBD1
CASSQGSGNTIYF | TGCGCCAGCAGTCAGGGCTCTGGAAACACCATATATTTT | TRBV5-1 | NA | TRBJ1-3 | NA
CASSYGPDTQYF | TGCGCCAGCAGCTACGGTCCGGATACGCAGTATTTT | TRBV5-1 | once | TRBJ2-3 | NA
CASSLGTGGGDEQFF | TGTGCCAGCAGCTTAGGGACAGGGGGCGGGGATGAGCAGTTCTTC | TRBV11-1 | once | TRBJ2-1 | TRBD1
CASSPGQGAVDGPQYF | TGCGCCAGCAGCCCCGGACAGGGGGCAGTCGATGGGCCGCAGTATTTT | TRBV5-1 | NA | TRBJ2-3 | TRBD1
CASSRSPDSPLHF | TGCGCCAGCAGCCGAAGTCCCGATTCACCCCTCCACTTT | TRBV5-1 | NA | TRBJ1-6 | NA
CASSLAASSDYEQYF | TGTGCCAGCAGCTTAGCGGCGAGCTCTGACTACGAGCAGTACTTC | TRBV7-9 | NA | TRBJ2-7 | NA
CASSPGQGPEWTQYF | TGTGCCAGCAGCCCCGGACAGGGGCCCGAGTGGACCCAGTACTTC | TRBV9 | NA | TRBJ2-5 | TRBD1
CASSLGAGSGYQETQYF | TGTGCCAGCAGCTTGGGGGCCGGGAGCGGGTACCAAGAGACCCAGTACTTC | TRBV11-2 | once | TRBJ2-5 | NA